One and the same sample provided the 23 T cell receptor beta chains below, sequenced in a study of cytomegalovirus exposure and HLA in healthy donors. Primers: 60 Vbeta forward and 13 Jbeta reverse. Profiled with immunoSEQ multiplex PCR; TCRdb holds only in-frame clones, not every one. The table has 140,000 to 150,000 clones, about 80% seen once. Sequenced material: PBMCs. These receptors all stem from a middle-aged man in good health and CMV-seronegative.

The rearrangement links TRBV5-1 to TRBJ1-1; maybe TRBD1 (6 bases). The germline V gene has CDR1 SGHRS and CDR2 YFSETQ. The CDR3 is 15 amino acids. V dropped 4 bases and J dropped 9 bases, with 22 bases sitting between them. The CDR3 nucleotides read TGCGCCAGCAGCATACAAAGGACAGCTGCAGAAAAAGCTTTCTTT. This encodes CASSIQRTAAEKAFF.

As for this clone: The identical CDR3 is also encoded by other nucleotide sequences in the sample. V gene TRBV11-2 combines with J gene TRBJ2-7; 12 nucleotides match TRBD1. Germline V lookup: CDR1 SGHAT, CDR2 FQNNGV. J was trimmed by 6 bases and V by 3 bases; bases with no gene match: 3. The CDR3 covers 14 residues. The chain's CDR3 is CASSLGTGGREQYF. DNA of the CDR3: TGTGCCAGCAGCTTGGGGACAGGGGGCCGCGAGCAGTACTTC.

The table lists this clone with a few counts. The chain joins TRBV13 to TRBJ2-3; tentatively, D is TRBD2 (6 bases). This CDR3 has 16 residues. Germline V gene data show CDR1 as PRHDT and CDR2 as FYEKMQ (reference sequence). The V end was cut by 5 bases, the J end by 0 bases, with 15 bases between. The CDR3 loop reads CASSGELADSTDTQYF. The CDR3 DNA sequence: TGTGCCAGCAGCGGGGAATTAGCGGATAGCACAGATACGCAGTATTTT.

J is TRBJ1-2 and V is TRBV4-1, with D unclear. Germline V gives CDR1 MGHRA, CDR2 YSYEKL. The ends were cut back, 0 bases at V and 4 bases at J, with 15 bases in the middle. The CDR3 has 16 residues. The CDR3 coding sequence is TGCGCCAGCAGCCAAGATCTGGAGCGCGGGTTCTATGGCTACACCTTC. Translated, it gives CASSQDLERGFYGYTF.

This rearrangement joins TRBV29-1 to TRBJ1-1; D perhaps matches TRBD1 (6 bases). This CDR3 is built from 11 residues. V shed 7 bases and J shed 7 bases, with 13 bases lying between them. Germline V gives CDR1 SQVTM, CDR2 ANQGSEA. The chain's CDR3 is CSARQAIEAFF. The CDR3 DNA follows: TGCAGCGCGAGACAGGCCATTGAAGCTTTCTTT. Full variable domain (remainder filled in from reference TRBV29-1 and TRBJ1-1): SAVISQKPSRDICQRGTSLTIQCQVDSQVTMMFWYRQQPGQSLTLIATANQGSEATYESGFVIDKFPISRPNLTFSTLTVSNMSPEDSSIYLCSARQAIEAFFGQGTRLTVV.

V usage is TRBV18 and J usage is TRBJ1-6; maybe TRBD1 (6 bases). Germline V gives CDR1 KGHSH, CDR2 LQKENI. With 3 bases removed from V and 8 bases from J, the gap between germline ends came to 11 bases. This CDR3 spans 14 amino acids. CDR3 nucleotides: TGTGCCAGCTCACCGACCAGGGGTGATTCACCCCTCCACTTT. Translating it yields CASSPTRGDSPLHF. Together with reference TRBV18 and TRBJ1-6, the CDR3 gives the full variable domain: NAGVMQNPRHLVRRRGQEARLRCSPMKGHSHVYWYRQLPEEGLKFMVYLQKENIIDESGMPKERFSAEFPKEGPSILRIQQVVRGDSAAYFCASSPTRGDSPLHFGNGTRLTVT.

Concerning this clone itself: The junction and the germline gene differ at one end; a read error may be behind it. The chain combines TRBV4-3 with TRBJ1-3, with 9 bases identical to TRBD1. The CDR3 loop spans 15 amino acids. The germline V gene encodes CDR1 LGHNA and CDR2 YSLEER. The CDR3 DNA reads TGCGCCAGCAGCCCCGGGACAGGGCGTGGATACACCATATATTTT. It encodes CASSPGTGRGYTIYF.

The CDR3 DNA reads as TGTGCCAGCAGCTTGGATGGGACTAGCGGGGGCAAAAACATTCAGTACTTC. Encoded protein: CASSLDGTSGGKNIQYF. This chain links TRBV7-2 with TRBJ2-4, with TRBD2 matching 14 bases. The CDR3 contains 17 residues. With 3 bases clipped from V and 3 bases from J, the junction kept 4 bases outside the gene matches. In germline, CDR1 is SGHTA, CDR2 FQGNSA.

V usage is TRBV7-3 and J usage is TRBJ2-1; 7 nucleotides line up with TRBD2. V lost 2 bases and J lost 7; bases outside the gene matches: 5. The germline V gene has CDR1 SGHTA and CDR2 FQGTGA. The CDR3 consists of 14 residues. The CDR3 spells CASSLLAGVNEQFF. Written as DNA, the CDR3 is TGTGCCAGCAGCTTACTCGCGGGGGTTAATGAGCAGTTCTTC. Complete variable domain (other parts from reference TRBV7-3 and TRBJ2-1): GAGVSQTPSNKVTEKGKYVELRCDPISGHTALYWYRQSLGQGPEFLIYFQGTGAADDSGLPNDRFFAVRPEGSVSTLKIQRTERGDSAVYLCASSLLAGVNEQFFGPGTRLTVL.

CDR3 amino acids: CSVSQGASFEQYF. The CDR3 bases are TGCAGCGTTAGCCAGGGGGCCAGTTTCGAGCAGTACTTC. The gene calls are TRBV29-1 and TRBJ2-5; 8 bases are a match to TRBD1. The assigned J gene may be wrong: the sequence end matches TRBJ2-7 better. The CDR3 runs to 13 residues. From germline, CDR1 is SQVTM and CDR2 ANQGSEA.

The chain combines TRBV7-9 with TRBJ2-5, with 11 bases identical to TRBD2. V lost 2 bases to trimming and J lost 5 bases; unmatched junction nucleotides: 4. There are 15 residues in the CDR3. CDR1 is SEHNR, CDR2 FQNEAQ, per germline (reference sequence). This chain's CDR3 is CASSLPTSGIETQYF. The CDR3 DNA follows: TGTGCCAGCAGCTTACCGACTAGCGGGATCGAGACCCAGTACTTC.

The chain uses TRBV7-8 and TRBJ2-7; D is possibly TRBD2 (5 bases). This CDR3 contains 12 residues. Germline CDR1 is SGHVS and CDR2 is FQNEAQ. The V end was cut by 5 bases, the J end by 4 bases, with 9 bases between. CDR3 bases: TGTGCCAGCAGCGAGGGCCGTTACGAGCAGTACTTC. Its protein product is CASSEGRYEQYF.

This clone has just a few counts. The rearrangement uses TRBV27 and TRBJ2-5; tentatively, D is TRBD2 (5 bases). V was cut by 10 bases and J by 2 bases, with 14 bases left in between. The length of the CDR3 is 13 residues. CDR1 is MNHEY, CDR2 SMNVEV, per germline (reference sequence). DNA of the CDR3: TGTGCCACAGCGAGGGTGCTTCAAGAGACCCAGTACTTC. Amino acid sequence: CATARVLQETQYF.

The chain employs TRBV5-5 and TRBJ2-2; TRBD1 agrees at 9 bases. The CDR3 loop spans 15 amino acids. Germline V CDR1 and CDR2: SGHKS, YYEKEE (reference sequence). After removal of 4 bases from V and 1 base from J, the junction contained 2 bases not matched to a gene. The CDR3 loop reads CASSGDRVNTGELFF. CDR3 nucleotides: TGTGCCAGCAGCGGGGACAGGGTGAACACCGGGGAGCTGTTTTTT.

Written as DNA, the CDR3 is TGCGCCAGCAGCGGCGGGACAGGGTCAGATACGCAGTATTTT. Protein: CASSGGTGSDTQYF. The J gene is TRBJ2-3, the V gene TRBV5-1, with 9 nucleotides matching TRBD1. V gave up 4 bases and J gave up 4 bases; unmatched junction bases: 4. The CDR3 runs to 14 residues. In germline, CDR1 is SGHRS, CDR2 YFSETQ. The entire variable domain, with the rest obtained from reference TRBV5-1 and TRBJ2-3, is as follows: KAGVTQTPRYLIKTRGQQVTLSCSPISGHRSVSWYQQTPGQGLQFLFEYFSETQRNKGNFPGRFSGRQFSNSRSEMNVSTLELGDSALYLCASSGGTGSDTQYFGPGTRLTVL.

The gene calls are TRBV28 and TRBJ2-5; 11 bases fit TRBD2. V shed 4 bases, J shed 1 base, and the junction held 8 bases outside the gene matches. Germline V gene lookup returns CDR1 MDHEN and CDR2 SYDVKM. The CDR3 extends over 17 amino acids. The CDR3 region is CASSSSSSGGPQETQYF. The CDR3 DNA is TGTGCCAGCAGTTCCTCCTCTAGCGGGGGGCCCCAAGAGACCCAGTACTTC.

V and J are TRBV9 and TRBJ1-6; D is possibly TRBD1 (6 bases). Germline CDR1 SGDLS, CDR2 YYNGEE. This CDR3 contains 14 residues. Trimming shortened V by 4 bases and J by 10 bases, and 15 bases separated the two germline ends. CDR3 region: CASSPRDIGSPLHF. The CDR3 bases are TGTGCCAGCAGCCCACGGGACATCGGATCACCCCTCCACTTT.

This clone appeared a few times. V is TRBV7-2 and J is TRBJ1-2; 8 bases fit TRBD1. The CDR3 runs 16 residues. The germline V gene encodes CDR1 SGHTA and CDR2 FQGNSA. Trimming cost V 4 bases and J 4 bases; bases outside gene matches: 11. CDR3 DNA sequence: TGTGCCAGCAGCTCTACTGGGACAGGTTCCAGCTATGGCTACACCTTC. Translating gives CASSSTGTGSSYGYTF.

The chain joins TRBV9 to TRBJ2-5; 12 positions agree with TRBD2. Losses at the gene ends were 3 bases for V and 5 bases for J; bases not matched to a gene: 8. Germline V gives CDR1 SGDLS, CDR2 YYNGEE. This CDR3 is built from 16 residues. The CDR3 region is CASSEDLGLAGETQYF. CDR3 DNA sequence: TGTGCCAGCAGCGAGGACTTGGGACTAGCGGGCGAGACCCAGTACTTC.

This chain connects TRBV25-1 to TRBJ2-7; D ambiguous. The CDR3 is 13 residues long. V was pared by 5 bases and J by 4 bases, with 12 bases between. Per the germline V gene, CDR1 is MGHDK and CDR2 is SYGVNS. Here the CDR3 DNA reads TGTGCCAGCAGTTTCGCAGTATCATACGAGCAGTACTTC. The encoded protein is CASSFAVSYEQYF.

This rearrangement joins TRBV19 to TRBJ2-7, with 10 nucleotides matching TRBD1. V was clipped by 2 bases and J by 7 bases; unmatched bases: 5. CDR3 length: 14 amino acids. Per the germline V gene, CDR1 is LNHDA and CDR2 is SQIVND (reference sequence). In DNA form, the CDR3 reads TGTGCCAGTAGTATATGGGGGACAGGGGAGGAGCAGTACTTC. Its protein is CASSIWGTGEEQYF. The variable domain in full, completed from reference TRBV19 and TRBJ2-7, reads DGGITQSPKYLFRKEGQNVTLSCEQNLNHDAMYWYRQDPGQGLRLIYYSQIVNDFQKGDIAEGYSVSREKKESFPLTVTSAQKNPTAFYLCASSIWGTGEEQYFGPGTRLTVT.

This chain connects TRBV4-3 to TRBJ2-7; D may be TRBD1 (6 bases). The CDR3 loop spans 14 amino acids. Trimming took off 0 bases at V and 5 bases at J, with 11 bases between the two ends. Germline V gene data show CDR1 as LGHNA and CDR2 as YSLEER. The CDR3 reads CASSQDTGPDEQYF. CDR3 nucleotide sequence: TGCGCCAGCAGCCAAGATACAGGGCCCGACGAGCAGTACTTC.

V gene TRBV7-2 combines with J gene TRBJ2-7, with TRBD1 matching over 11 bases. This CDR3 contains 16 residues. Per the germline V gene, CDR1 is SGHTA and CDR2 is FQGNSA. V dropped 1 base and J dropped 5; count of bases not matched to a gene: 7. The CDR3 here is CASSLGDRGLLHEQYF. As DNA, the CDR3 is TGTGCCAGCAGCTTAGGGGACAGGGGGTTACTGCACGAGCAGTACTTC.